This T cell receptor beta chain was identified during a study of T cell responses to AZD1222 COVID-19 vaccine. Some clones are missing from TCRdb's copy, which holds only in-frame ones; the method was immunoSEQ multiplex PCR. The sample shows about 150,000 clones, approximately 87% of them seen only once. Germline CDR1 reads SEHNR; CDR2 reads FQNEAQ (reference sequence). This CDR3 region has 13 residues. Deletions cut 3 bases from V and 5 bases from J, with 8 bases between. The sequence came from an adult who received the AZD1222 COVID-19 vaccine. The sequenced sample was peripheral blood, obtained 28 days after the second AZD1222 dose. The V gene is TRBV7-9, the J gene TRBJ2-1; D ambiguous. CDR3 protein: CASSLNLDNEQFF. The CDR3, as DNA: TGTGCCAGCAGCTTGAACCTCGACAATGAGCAGTTCTTC.